This T cell receptor beta chain was recorded in a study of radiation and T cells in renal cell carcinoma. Documented time point: blood 2 weeks post-SBRT. Treatment given: 15 Gy SBRT to primary tumor, nephrectomy 4 weeks later. The patient's renal cell carcinoma had clear cell pathology. Assay used: immunoSEQ multiplex PCR; TCRdb lists only in-frame clones, some missing. The sample carries about 150,000 clones, roughly 87% recorded once. This CDR3 contains 14 residues. Germline CDR1 and CDR2: MNHNS and SASEGT. Trimming removed 2 bases from V and 6 bases from J, with 11 bases in between. The chain recombines TRBV6-1 with TRBJ1-5, with D possibly matching TRBD1 (5 bases). Here the sequenced sample was blood, taken from a patient whose treatment included radiotherapy and nephrectomy. The clonotype was recovered from a woman aged 50 to 65 with renal cell carcinoma. CDR3 in DNA: TGTGCCAGCAGTGAACAGGGTGAGCGTCAGCCCCAGCATTTT. Protein product: CASSEQGERQPQHF.